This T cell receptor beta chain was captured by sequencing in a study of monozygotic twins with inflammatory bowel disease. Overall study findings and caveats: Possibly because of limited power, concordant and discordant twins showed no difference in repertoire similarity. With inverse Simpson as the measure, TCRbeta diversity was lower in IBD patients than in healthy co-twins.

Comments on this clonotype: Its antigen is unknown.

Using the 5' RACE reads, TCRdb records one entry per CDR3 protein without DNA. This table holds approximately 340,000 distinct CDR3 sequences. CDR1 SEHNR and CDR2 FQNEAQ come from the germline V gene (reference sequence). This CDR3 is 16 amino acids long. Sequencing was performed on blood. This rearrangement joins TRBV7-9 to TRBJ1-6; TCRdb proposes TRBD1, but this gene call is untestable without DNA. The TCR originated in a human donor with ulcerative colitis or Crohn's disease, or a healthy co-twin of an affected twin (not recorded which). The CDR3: CASSLYRDRDNSPLHF.